This passage covers 23 T cell receptor beta chains from one sample sequenced in a study of cytomegalovirus exposure and HLA in healthy donors. This PCR relied on a set of 60 Vbeta primers and 13 Jbeta primers. Method: immunoSEQ multiplex PCR; TCRdb's copy keeps in-frame clones and lacks some. The sample yields approximately 200,000 clones, about 84% seen once. Sample: PBMCs. Receptors were obtained from a human donor in good health.

The chain couples TRBV6-1 to TRBJ1-2, with D maybe TRBD1 (5 bases). Trimming left V 3 bases short and J 8 bases short, with 19 bases between. The CDR3 loop spans 15 amino acids. CDR1 and CDR2 (germline): MNHNS, SASEGT. The CDR3 loop reads CASSENPGVYRGYTF. As DNA, the CDR3 is TGTGCCAGCAGTGAGAATCCGGGGGTATATCGAGGCTACACCTTC.

This clone was counted only a few times. The gene calls are TRBV19 and TRBJ1-2; D possibly corresponds to TRBD1 (5 bases). Trimming pared 7 bases from V and 6 bases from J, leaving 15 bases between. Germline loops: CDR1 LNHDA, CDR2 SQIVND (reference sequence). The CDR3 loop spans 13 amino acids. The CDR3 DNA reads as TGTGCCAGTAAGACAAGGGGCGAGAATGGCTACACCTTC. Encoded protein: CASKTRGENGYTF.

Only one count was recorded for this clone. V is TRBV28 and J is TRBJ1-1; 9 bases align to TRBD1. Germline V gene lookup returns CDR1 MDHEN and CDR2 SYDVKM. Unmatched junction bases numbered 1, after V lost 4 bases and J lost 1 base. CDR3 length equals 14 residues. CDR3 sequence (DNA): TGTGCCAGCAGTTCGACAGGGGGGAACACTGAAGCTTTCTTT. As protein: CASSSTGGNTEAFF.

The chain employs TRBV21-1 and TRBJ2-1; the D segment call TRBD2 is taken from the table without a DNA check. TRBV21-1 is a recognized pseudogene. The CDR3 extends over 16 amino acids. In DNA, the CDR3 is TGTGCCAGCAGCAAAGTGGAGGGAAGGGCTTACAATGAGCAGTTCTTC. Its protein is CASSKVEGRAYNEQFF.

The chain links TRBV29-1 to TRBJ2-7; possibly TRBD1 for D (7 bases). This CDR3 spans 12 amino acids. V was cut by 8 bases and J by 6 bases, with 17 bases left in between. Germline V gene data show CDR1 as SQVTM and CDR2 as ANQGSEA. CDR3 sequence reads: CSHRQGGGEQYF. The CDR3 nucleotides are TGCAGCCACCGTCAGGGGGGCGGCGAGCAGTACTTC.

V is TRBV6-1 and J is TRBJ1-2; 9 nucleotides align to TRBD1. Germline trimming cut 0 bases from V and 4 bases from J; bases unmatched to any gene: 3. Germline assignment: CDR1 MNHNS and CDR2 SASEGT. This CDR3 spans 15 amino acids. The CDR3, as DNA: TGTGCCAGCAGTGAAGCTCCGGGACAGGGCTATGGCTACACCTTC. Translated, it gives CASSEAPGQGYGYTF.

The rearrangement links TRBV5-4 to TRBJ2-3; 7 bases map to TRBD1. Trimming at V came to 4 bases and at J to 3 bases, leaving 8 bases not matched to a gene. The CDR3 has 15 amino acids. The germline V gene has CDR1 SGHNT and CDR2 YYREEE (reference sequence). CDR3 protein: CASSKTGTETDTQYF. The CDR3 nucleotides read TGTGCCAGCAGCAAGACCGGGACAGAAACAGATACGCAGTATTTT.

The chain combines TRBV27 with TRBJ1-1; the match to TRBD1 covers 7 bases. J was trimmed by 4 bases and V by 2 bases; bases with no gene match: 4. The length of the CDR3 is 14 residues. Germline CDR1 MNHEY, CDR2 SMNVEV (reference sequence). The CDR3 DNA reads as TGTGCCAGCAGTTTACCGTCAGGGGGCACTGAAGCTTTCTTT. Amino acid sequence: CASSLPSGGTEAFF.

V gene TRBV2 combines with J gene TRBJ2-2, with a tentative D call TRBD2 (5 bases). This CDR3 is built from 16 residues. The germline V gene encodes CDR1 SNHLY and CDR2 FYNNEI. Between the trimmed V and J ends, which lost 6 bases and 1 base, there was a span of 15 bases. CDR3 sequence (DNA): TGTGCCAGCAGCTTTAGCGCCGGACGGAACACCGGGGAGCTGTTTTTT. Encoded protein: CASSFSAGRNTGELFF.

Remarks on this clone: Other DNA sequences in this specimen translate into the identical CDR3. The chain combines TRBV7-9 with TRBJ2-1; a possible D gene is TRBD2 (6 bases). The V and J ends lost 0 bases and 7 bases respectively, with 7 bases between them. CDR1 and CDR2 from the germline V gene are SEHNR and FQNEAQ (reference sequence). The CDR3 runs to 13 residues. The CDR3 reads CASSLAGGNEQFF. CDR3 bases: TGTGCCAGCAGCTTAGCGGGGGGTAATGAGCAGTTCTTC.

The chain is built from TRBV7-3 and TRBJ2-5, with TRBD2 matching over 12 bases. Germline CDR1 SGHTA, CDR2 FQGTGA. The ends lost 0 bases at V and 3 bases at J; junction bases unmatched: 8. The CDR3 has 18 amino acids. Here the CDR3 reads CASSLTMGTSGRKETQYF. Written as DNA, the CDR3 is TGTGCCAGCAGCTTAACGATGGGAACTAGCGGGAGGAAAGAGACCCAGTACTTC. The full variable domain, its missing parts supplied by reference TRBV7-3 and TRBJ2-5, is GAGVSQTPSNKVTEKGKYVELRCDPISGHTALYWYRQSLGQGPEFLIYFQGTGAADDSGLPNDRFFAVRPEGSVSTLKIQRTERGDSAVYLCASSLTMGTSGRKETQYFGPGTRLLVL.

This clone was recorded once. V and J are TRBV5-1 and TRBJ2-5; TRBD1 agrees at 9 bases. The trim removed 3 bases at V and 5 bases at J, leaving 8 bases unmatched. Germline V gives CDR1 SGHRS, CDR2 YFSETQ. The CDR3 spans 15 residues. CDR3 loop: CASSSGDRDRETQYF. The CDR3 DNA follows: TGCGCCAGCAGCTCGGGGGACAGGGACAGGGAGACCCAGTACTTC. The full variable domain, in which reference TRBV5-1 and TRBJ2-5 provide the parts outside the CDR3, is KAGVTQTPRYLIKTRGQQVTLSCSPISGHRSVSWYQQTPGQGLQFLFEYFSETQRNKGNFPGRFSGRQFSNSRSEMNVSTLELGDSALYLCASSSGDRDRETQYFGPGTRLLVL.

This clone was observed a single time. The chain uses TRBV28 and TRBJ1-5; 10 nucleotides align to TRBD1. V shed 7 bases and J 7 bases; nucleotides not matched to a gene: 7. This CDR3 spans 14 amino acids. CDR1 is MDHEN and CDR2 is SYDVKM in the germline V gene. CDR3 nucleotide sequence: TGTGCCAGCAATCAGGGACAGGGGATCCAGCCCCAGCATTTT. Residues: CASNQGQGIQPQHF.

The chain uses TRBV9 and TRBJ1-1, with 7 bases that match TRBD1. Germline loops: CDR1 SGDLS, CDR2 YYNGEE. V dropped 0 bases and J dropped 0; count of bases not matched to a gene: 5. The CDR3 length is 16 residues. The CDR3 loop reads CASSVATGAMNTEAFF. Written as DNA, the CDR3 is TGTGCCAGCAGCGTAGCTACAGGGGCCATGAACACTGAAGCTTTCTTT.

The V gene is TRBV11-1, the J gene TRBJ1-1; D unresolved. The germline V gene has CDR1 SGHAT and CDR2 FQDESV (reference sequence). The ends were cut back, 1 base at V and 0 bases at J, with 15 bases in the middle. This CDR3 has 17 amino acids. The CDR3: CASSLDTTGFMNTEAFF. The CDR3 DNA reads as TGTGCCAGCAGCTTAGATACTACCGGTTTTATGAACACTGAAGCTTTCTTT.

The CDR3 here is CASISDTAVNQPQHF. The CDR3 DNA sequence: TGTGCCAGCATCTCCGACACAGCTGTCAATCAGCCCCAGCATTTT. The chain links TRBV6-6 to TRBJ1-5; D is ambiguous. The CDR3 has 15 residues. Trimming removed 7 bases at V and 3 bases at J, with 16 bases between. Looked up from germline, CDR1 is MNHNY and CDR2 is SVGAGI (reference sequence).

The chain links TRBV5-5 to TRBJ1-1; TRBD1 matches 8 bases. This CDR3 region has 16 residues. Germline trimming cut 5 bases from V and 2 bases from J; bases unmatched to any gene: 11. Germline V lookup: CDR1 SGHKS, CDR2 YYEKEE (reference sequence). The CDR3 protein is CASSPPYRGKNTEAFF. The CDR3 nucleotides read TGTGCCAGCAGTCCACCTTACAGGGGGAAAAACACTGAAGCTTTCTTT.

V usage is TRBV5-4 and J usage is TRBJ2-4; 10 nucleotides agree with TRBD2. Germline lookup yields CDR1 SGHNT and CDR2 YYREEE (reference sequence). The CDR3 length is 18 residues. The trim removed 0 bases at V and 1 base at J, leaving 7 bases unmatched. The CDR3 sequence: CASSLVSSGSFAKNIQYF. The DNA of the CDR3 is TGTGCCAGCAGCTTGGTTTCTAGCGGGAGTTTTGCCAAAAACATTCAGTACTTC. The complete variable domain, with remaining parts taken from reference TRBV5-4 and TRBJ2-4, reads ETGVTQSPTHLIKTRGQQVTLRCSSQSGHNTVSWYQQALGQGPQFIFQYYREEENGRGNFPPRFSGLQFPNYSSELNVNALELDDSALYLCASSLVSSGSFAKNIQYFGAGTRLSVL.

The chain carries TRBV4-1 and TRBJ1-1, with 7 bases aligning to TRBD1. The germline V gene encodes CDR1 MGHRA and CDR2 YSYEKL. The CDR3 has 15 residues. With V trimmed by 0 bases and J by 1 base, 2 bases remained unmatched. The CDR3 DNA follows: TGCGCCAGCAGCCAAGAGGGACAGACGAACACTGAAGCTTTCTTT. Translating gives CASSQEGQTNTEAFF.

This clone was detected only once. The V call is TRBV11-2, the J call TRBJ2-1; 13 bases match TRBD2. This CDR3 is 15 amino acids long. J gave up 10 bases and V 4 bases, and 7 bases lay outside the gene matches. Germline CDR1 SGHAT, CDR2 FQNNGV. CDR3: CASSYWTSGRDEQFF. CDR3 bases: TGTGCCAGCAGCTATTGGACTAGCGGGAGAGACGAGCAGTTCTTC.

The chain is built from TRBV6-5 and TRBJ2-1, with 12 bases matching TRBD2. The CDR3 has 15 residues. After removal of 0 bases from V and 10 bases from J, the junction contained 4 bases not matched to a gene. The V gene's germline CDR1 is MNHEY and CDR2 SVGAGI. The CDR3 sequence is CASSYSGLAGSEQFF. The CDR3 bases are TGTGCCAGCAGTTACTCTGGACTAGCGGGATCCGAGCAGTTCTTC.

The rearrangement links TRBV30 to TRBJ2-7; 12 nucleotides match TRBD1. Germline values: CDR1 GTSNPN, CDR2 SVGIG (reference sequence). V lost 8 bases and J lost 7; bases outside the gene matches: 9. This CDR3 has 13 amino acids. The CDR3 nucleotides are TGTGCCAGACAGGGACAGGGGGCGCGTGAGCAGTACTTC. Translation gives CARQGQGAREQYF.

This clone was counted ten times or more. This chain links TRBV2 with TRBJ1-1; D perhaps matches TRBD1 (6 bases). Germline CDR1 reads SNHLY; CDR2 reads FYNNEI. The CDR3 is 15 amino acids. The V and J ends lost 6 bases and 2 bases respectively, with 16 bases between them. The chain's CDR3 is CASSALGTTNTEAFF. Written as DNA, the CDR3 is TGTGCCAGCAGCGCTTTAGGGACAACTAACACTGAAGCTTTCTTT. The full variable domain, its missing parts supplied by reference TRBV2 and TRBJ1-1, is EPEVTQTPSHQVTQMGQEVILRCVPISNHLYFYWYRQILGQKVEFLVSFYNNEISEKSEIFDDQFSVERPDGSNFTLKIRSTKLEDSAMYFCASSALGTTNTEAFFGQGTRLTVV.